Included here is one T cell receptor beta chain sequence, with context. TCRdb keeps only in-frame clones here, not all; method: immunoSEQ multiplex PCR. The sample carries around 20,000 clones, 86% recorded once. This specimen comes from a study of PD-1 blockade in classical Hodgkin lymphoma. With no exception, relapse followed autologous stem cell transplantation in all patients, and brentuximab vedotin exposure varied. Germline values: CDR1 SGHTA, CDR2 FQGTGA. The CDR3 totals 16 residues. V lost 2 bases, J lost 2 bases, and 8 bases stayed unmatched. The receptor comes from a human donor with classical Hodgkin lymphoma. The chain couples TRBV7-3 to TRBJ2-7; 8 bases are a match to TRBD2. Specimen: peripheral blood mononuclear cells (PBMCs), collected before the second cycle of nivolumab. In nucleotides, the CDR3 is TGTGCCAGCAGCTTACCGGGGGGGCCTTTTCCCTACGAGCAGTACTTC. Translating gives CASSLPGGPFPYEQYF.